This TCR beta chain originates from a study of PD-1 blockade in classical Hodgkin lymphoma. Study-level points and caveats: The causes of the repertoire differences, possibly disease activity or prior therapy, remain undefined. Newly diagnosed patients had baseline TCR diversity that was reportedly lower than that of healthy donors.

Using immunoSEQ multiplex PCR, the repertoire was profiled, and TCRdb retains in-frame clones only, with some absent. The data hold under 80,000 clones, with over 90% observed a single time. The time point: newly diagnosed, previously untreated cHL patient sample. The study compared against PBMCs from newly diagnosed, untreated classical Hodgkin lymphoma. Points on this clone: The target antigen is unknown.

The sequence derives from a human donor with classical Hodgkin lymphoma. Source material: peripheral blood mononuclear cells (PBMCs).

The CDR3 coding sequence is TGCAGCGTTGTAAGACACCAGAACACTGAAGCTTTCTTT. This gives the protein CSVVRHQNTEAFF. The chain recombines TRBV29-1 with TRBJ1-1; no clear D gene. V was shortened by 4 bases and J by 1 base, with 10 bases between the two germline ends. This CDR3 has 13 amino acids. Germline V gene data show CDR1 as SQVTM and CDR2 as ANQGSEA. The full variable domain, with the rest looked up from reference TRBV29-1 and TRBJ1-1, is SAVISQKPSRDICQRGTSLTIQCQVDSQVTMMFWYRQQPGQSLTLIATANQGSEATYESGFVIDKFPISRPNLTFSTLTVSNMSPEDSSIYLCSVVRHQNTEAFFGQGTRLTVV.